These T cell receptor beta chains were read from a single sample in a study of control samples from healthy donors and cancer patients. Assay used: immunoSEQ multiplex PCR; TCRdb lists only in-frame clones, some missing. Here the sample spans 150,000 to 200,000 clones, around 90% being singletons. The source material was blood. The receptors come from a woman between 45 and 60 years old in good health. Each CDR3 is given without its conserved first and last residue. The D gene is left open where the match is weak.

d_call | j_call | v_call | cdr3_aa
TRBD2 | TRBJ2-1 | TRBV28 | ASSRSSGRGYNEQF
TRBD2 | TRBJ2-2 | TRBV2 | ASRGTSGNTGELF
- | TRBJ1-1 | TRBV19 | ASKGGAVSLEAF
- | TRBJ1-1 | TRBV7-9 | ASSLAGFDTEAF
TRBD1 | TRBJ2-5 | TRBV19 | ASSIPATGAGETQY
- | TRBJ1-1 | TRBV30 | AWSVDTEAF
TRBD1 | TRBJ1-2 | TRBV28 | ASSEQGVQDGYT
- | TRBJ2-6 | TRBV30 | ASNVGANVLT
TRBD1 | TRBJ1-1 | TRBV6-5 | ASSYGRTGSTEAF
- | TRBJ1-5 | TRBV7-2 | ASSLGRDQPQH
- | TRBJ2-3 | TRBV5-5 | ASSFQGLSTDTQY
- | TRBJ1-2 | TRBV24-1 | ATSDLGRVTGYT
TRBD2 | TRBJ2-1 | TRBV10-3 | AISGTSGAISYNEQF
- | TRBJ1-5 | TRBV27 | ASSIWREPQH
- | TRBJ1-5 | TRBV30 | AWDGANQPQH
- | TRBJ2-7 | TRBV7-9 | ASSFTRGLTYEQY
TRBD1 | TRBJ1-2 | TRBV11-2 | ASSSTGSYGYT
- | TRBJ1-2 | TRBV6-4 | ASPLTVTGYT
- | TRBJ1-1 | TRBV18 | ASSPKNGAAF
TRBD2 | TRBJ2-1 | TRBV28 | ASSLTGLADNEQF
TRBD1 | TRBJ1-1 | TRBV2 | ASLLLPTGSTEAF
- | TRBJ2-1 | TRBV7-3 | ASSSYTRNEQF
- | TRBJ1-1 | TRBV18 | ASSPNSLFSNTEAF
TRBD1 | TRBJ1-5 | TRBV19 | ASTAEGARQPQH
TRBD2 | TRBJ2-5 | TRBV9 | ASSNRASGHQETQY
- | TRBJ1-2 | TRBV9 | ASSGARVPNYGYT
TRBD2 | TRBJ2-3 | TRBV29-1 | SVLGLAGLKTSTDTQY